Below, one TCR beta chain is given with its context. Its antigen is still unknown. This sample is drawn from a study of CD8+ T cells in alopecia areata. Study-level information: In an open-label trial, patients got 5 to 10 mg tofacitinib twice daily. Whole-study results and caveats: Researchers report lesional scalp, most notably alopecia totalis/universalis, outstripped normal scalp in clonality.

Stated treatment: oral pan-JAK inhibitor, 5-10 mg twice daily. Collection of lesional scalp punch biopsies and peripheral blood was performed in alopecia areata patients. The researchers isolated CD4+ and CD8+ T cells from PBMCs by sorting. Sequencing templates came from extracted RNA that was reverse transcribed into cDNA. Method: immunoSEQ multiplex PCR; TCRdb's copy keeps in-frame clones and lacks some. The sample records about 210,000 clones, just over 65% being singletons. The CDR3 totals 12 residues. Trimming left V 5 bases short and J 4 bases short, with 12 bases between. From germline, CDR1 is SQVTM and CDR2 ANQGSEA.

This TCR came from a human donor with alopecia areata. The chain employs TRBV29-1 and TRBJ2-7; weak D call: TRBD1 (5 bases). The sequences come from CD4+ T cells sorted from blood, collected at roughly week 45, from a patient treated with tofacitinib. This CDR3 reads CSVTKRGYEQYF. The CDR3 bases are TGCAGCGTTACAAAAAGGGGTTACGAGCAGTACTTC.